This T cell receptor (beta chain) was sequenced for a study of breast tumors, draining lymph nodes, adjacent tissues. Samples came from axillary lymph nodes draining the breast cancer. Study-level results: Tumor TCR diversity was below lymph nodes but above nontumor tissue. Most tumor T cells seemingly derive from lymph node, then expand in tumor. That most tumor T cells come from lymph nodes remained unproven.

V was clipped by 0 bases and J by 1 base, with 18 bases between them. Germline values: CDR1 SGHDT, CDR2 YYEEEE. CDR3 length: 18 amino acids. TCRdb ran MiXCR on the multiplex PCR reads and lists one entry per CDR3 protein. This sample carries 200,000 to 250,000 distinct CDR3 sequences, roughly 32% of them seen once, and the ten largest clones take 1.1% to 1.5%. About this clonotype itself: Its antigen is unknown.

Sample: axillary lymph node tissue. The TCR was taken from a female donor with breast cancer. Some clones in this sample may be carry-over from other donors' samples. J is TRBJ2-3 and V is TRBV5-6, with D possibly called TRBD1 or TRBD2 (7 bases each). The DNA of the CDR3 is TGTGCCAGCAGCTTGGGGCAGGGGGGGAACCCTCGCACAGATACGCAGTATTTT. This encodes CASSLGQGGNPRTDTQYF.